Presented here are 30 T cell receptor beta chains from one specimen sequenced in a study of T cell responses to AZD1222 COVID-19 vaccine. This table comes from immunoSEQ multiplex PCR, and its TCRdb copy is limited to in-frame clones, with some not included. The sample has 120,000 or so clones, over 70% seen once. This specimen was peripheral blood, taken on day 0 of AZD1222 vaccination. These receptors were taken from an adult in good health.

The rearrangement links TRBV10-1 to TRBJ2-7, with 9 bases fitting TRBD1. From germline, CDR1 is WNHNN and CDR2 SYGVQD (reference sequence). The CDR3 is 15 residues long. V was pared by 2 bases and J by 4 bases, with 6 bases of the junction left unmatched. The DNA of the CDR3 is TGCGCCAGCAGTGAGCCCGGGACAGGGATTTACGAGCAGTACTTC. This codes for CASSEPGTGIYEQYF.

The J gene is TRBJ1-2, the V gene TRBV5-1, with TRBD1 identical over 10 bases. The CDR3 is 14 residues long. The V gene end was trimmed by 4 bases and the J gene end by 4 bases; junction bases not matched to a gene: 4. CDR1 and CDR2 (germline): SGHRS, YFSETQ. The CDR3 here is CASSAGQGGYGYTF. The CDR3 bases are TGCGCCAGCAGCGCAGGACAGGGGGGCTATGGCTACACCTTC.

V gene TRBV5-4 combines with J gene TRBJ2-3; D gene ambiguous. Looked up from germline, CDR1 is SGHNT and CDR2 is YYREEE (reference sequence). The germline V and J ends were trimmed by 4 bases and 2 bases, with 5 bases remaining between them. The CDR3 consists of 12 residues. CDR3 residues: CASSIDTDTQYF. CDR3 sequence (DNA): TGTGCCAGCAGCATAGACACAGATACGCAGTATTTT.

The chain joins TRBV5-1 to TRBJ2-5; the match to TRBD2 covers 8 bases. V trimming: 2 bases; J trimming: 1 base; junction bases outside the gene matches: 4. The CDR3 is 15 amino acids. Germline CDR1 SGHRS, CDR2 YFSETQ. CDR3 protein: CASSFLAGIQETQYF. The CDR3 DNA is TGCGCCAGCAGCTTTTTAGCGGGGATCCAAGAGACCCAGTACTTC.

The chain combines TRBV11-3 with TRBJ2-7, with 9 bases lining up with TRBD1. The CDR3 is 14 amino acids. Germline V CDR1 and CDR2: SGHNT, YENEEA. Trimming cost V 5 bases and J 3 bases; bases outside gene matches: 5. The CDR3 DNA sequence: TGTGCCAGCAGCACAACAGGGGGCAGCTACGAGCAGTACTTC. It is translated as CASSTTGGSYEQYF.

The chain recombines TRBV10-3 with TRBJ2-1; 10 nucleotides align to TRBD2. Germline CDR1 and CDR2: ENHRY and SYGVKD. The V segment lost 2 bases and the J segment 5 bases; nucleotides outside the gene matches: 6. This CDR3 has 16 amino acids. The CDR3 reads CAISEIWTSGDNEQFF. DNA of the CDR3: TGTGCCATCAGTGAGATCTGGACTAGCGGCGACAATGAGCAGTTCTTC.

This chain links TRBV28 with TRBJ1-2; a weak D match, TRBD1 (5 bases). Germline assignment: CDR1 MDHEN and CDR2 SYDVKM. The CDR3 is 13 residues long. V was clipped by 10 bases and J by 3 bases, with 15 bases between them. CDR3 loop: CAITNRGDYGYTF. CDR3 sequence (DNA): TGTGCCATCACTAACCGGGGCGACTATGGCTACACCTTC.

The sample holds one count of this clone. The chain uses TRBV28 and TRBJ2-7; D could derive from TRBD1 or TRBD2 (5 bases each). Per germline, CDR1 MDHEN and CDR2 SYDVKM. The length of the CDR3 is 14 residues. V gave up 5 bases and J gave up 7 bases, with 18 bases separating them. The CDR3: CASSIGTVVKEQYF. In DNA form, the CDR3 reads TGTGCCAGCAGTATCGGGACGGTCGTGAAGGAGCAGTACTTC.

Here the CDR3 DNA reads TGCGCCAGCAGCTCAGGACAGGGAAGCTATGGCTACACCTTC. Residues: CASSSGQGSYGYTF. The chain links TRBV5-1 to TRBJ1-2, with 8 nucleotides matching TRBD1. Trimming at V came to 3 bases and at J to 4 bases, leaving 5 bases not matched to a gene. The CDR3 contains 14 residues. Germline lookup yields CDR1 SGHRS and CDR2 YFSETQ. Drawing the rest from reference TRBV5-1 and TRBJ1-2, the complete variable domain is KAGVTQTPRYLIKTRGQQVTLSCSPISGHRSVSWYQQTPGQGLQFLFEYFSETQRNKGNFPGRFSGRQFSNSRSEMNVSTLELGDSALYLCASSSGQGSYGYTFGSGTRLTVV.

V and J are TRBV5-1 and TRBJ1-5; no firm D call. The CDR3 has 16 residues. Germline CDR1 and CDR2: SGHRS and YFSETQ. V was trimmed by 0 bases and J by 7 bases, leaving 17 bases between them. The CDR3 spells CASSLDRSGLGQPQHF. The DNA for the CDR3 is TGCGCCAGCAGCTTGGATCGGAGTGGCTTAGGCCAGCCCCAGCATTTT.

The chain links TRBV7-2 to TRBJ1-1, with 12 positions matching TRBD1. The CDR3 is made up of 15 amino acids. J lost 5 bases, V lost 2 bases, and 3 bases had no gene match. In germline, CDR1 is SGHTA, CDR2 FQGNSA. The CDR3 DNA follows: TGTGCCAGCAGCTTATTGGGACAGGGGGCGACTGAAGCTTTCTTT. This encodes CASSLLGQGATEAFF.

The V gene is TRBV2, the J gene TRBJ1-3; D remains ambiguous. CDR3 length: 15 residues. CDR1 and CDR2 (germline): SNHLY, FYNNEI. The V and J ends lost 6 bases and 3 bases respectively, with 15 bases between them. The CDR3 DNA sequence: TGTGCCAGCAGGGGCTCCTGGGGTGGTGGAAACACCATATATTTT. Translating it yields CASRGSWGGGNTIYF.

V gene TRBV11-3 combines with J gene TRBJ2-7; 9 positions agree with TRBD1. CDR1 SGHNT and CDR2 YENEEA come from the germline V gene. The J segment lost 5 bases and the V segment lost 0 bases, leaving 5 bases of the junction unmatched. This CDR3 spans 15 amino acids. The CDR3, as DNA: TGTGCCAGCAGCTTAGATACAGGGGGCGACCACGAGCAGTACTTC. Amino acids: CASSLDTGGDHEQYF.

A remark on this clone: In the same sample, other DNA sequences code for this CDR3. The rearrangement joins TRBV15 to TRBJ2-7; 8 bases map to TRBD1. The CDR3 runs to 14 residues. CDR1 is LNHNV and CDR2 is YYDKDF in the germline V gene (reference sequence). Trimming took 8 bases from V and 2 from J; bases not matched to a gene: 8. The CDR3 loop reads CATSRGDRTYEQYF. In DNA form, the CDR3 reads TGTGCCACCTCCAGGGGGGACAGGACCTACGAGCAGTACTTC.

The chain couples TRBV28 to TRBJ2-1; D may be TRBD1 (7 bases). The CDR3 totals 21 residues. Germline V gives CDR1 MDHEN, CDR2 SYDVKM. Trimming stripped 1 base from V and 9 bases from J, with 34 bases between. CDR3 sequence (DNA): TGTGCCAGCAGTTTATCTTCGAATTTTTTAACCTCCAGGGGGACGGAGGGTGAGCAGTTCTTC. Protein product: CASSLSSNFLTSRGTEGEQFF. Complete variable domain (other parts from reference TRBV28 and TRBJ2-1): DVKVTQSSRYLVKRTGEKVFLECVQDMDHENMFWYRQDPGLGLRLIYFSYDVKMKEKGDIPEGYSVSREKKERFSLILESASTNQTSMYLCASSLSSNFLTSRGTEGEQFFGPGTRLTVL.

The chain recombines TRBV15 with TRBJ1-5; D gene ambiguous. CDR3 size: 14 residues. The germline V gene encodes CDR1 LNHNV and CDR2 YYDKDF (reference sequence). V lost 3 bases, J lost 5 bases, and 11 bases lay in between. The CDR3 loop is CATSSIDLDQPQHF. The CDR3, as DNA: TGTGCCACCAGCAGTATAGACTTGGATCAGCCCCAGCATTTT.

V gene TRBV11-2 combines with J gene TRBJ1-4; no definite D call. The CDR3 runs to 14 residues. Germline CDR1 SGHAT, CDR2 FQNNGV. With 2 bases removed from V and 0 bases from J, the gap between germline ends came to 4 bases. This CDR3 is CASSLFATNEKLFF. As DNA, the CDR3 is TGTGCCAGCAGCTTATTTGCAACTAATGAAAAACTGTTTTTT.

The CDR3 loop is CASSVRDRGRVNEKLFF. In DNA, the CDR3 is TGTGCCAGCAGTGTACGGGACAGGGGGCGCGTTAATGAAAAACTGTTTTTT. This rearrangement joins TRBV6-1 to TRBJ1-4; 12 bases line up with TRBD1. Germline trimming cut 4 bases from V and 4 bases from J; bases unmatched to any gene: 7. This CDR3 contains 17 residues. Germline CDR1 MNHNS, CDR2 SASEGT.

The chain carries TRBV5-1 and TRBJ2-5; 9 nucleotides line up with TRBD1. The CDR3 spans 12 residues. Germline-derived CDR1 and CDR2 are SGHRS and YFSETQ. Trimming removed 5 bases from V and 5 bases from J; junction bases left unmatched: 1. The CDR3 loop is CASRQGAETQYF. In DNA form, the CDR3 reads TGCGCCAGCAGACAGGGGGCGGAGACCCAGTACTTC. The whole variable domain, filled in from reference TRBV5-1 and TRBJ2-5, reads KAGVTQTPRYLIKTRGQQVTLSCSPISGHRSVSWYQQTPGQGLQFLFEYFSETQRNKGNFPGRFSGRQFSNSRSEMNVSTLELGDSALYLCASRQGAETQYFGPGTRLLVL.

J is TRBJ1-2 and V is TRBV2; D uncertain. Germline V gene sequence: CDR1 SNHLY, CDR2 FYNNEI. CDR3 size: 16 residues. Trimming took 0 bases from V and 0 from J, leaving 11 bases between them. The chain's CDR3 is CASSEAMADSNYGYTF. The CDR3 nucleotides are TGTGCCAGCAGTGAAGCGATGGCGGATTCTAACTATGGCTACACCTTC.

The J gene is TRBJ1-2, the V gene TRBV2; D gene unclear. Deletions cut 5 bases from V and 6 bases from J, with 7 bases between. CDR1 SNHLY and CDR2 FYNNEI come from the germline V gene. The CDR3 consists of 11 residues. The CDR3 region is CASSFNHGYTF. The CDR3 DNA follows: TGTGCCAGCAGTTTCAACCATGGCTACACCTTC.

The chain is built from TRBV6-5 and TRBJ2-2; TRBD2 agrees at 7 bases. CDR3 length equals 15 residues. V lost 7 bases to trimming and J lost 2 bases; unmatched junction nucleotides: 7. From germline, CDR1 is MNHEY and CDR2 SVGAGI. The CDR3 DNA reads TGTGCCAGCACCCCAGCGGGATTTAACACCGGGGAGCTGTTTTTT. Its translation: CASTPAGFNTGELFF.

J is TRBJ1-4 and V is TRBV5-6; no reliable D call. The CDR3 is 17 amino acids. The germline CDR1 and CDR2 sequences are SGHDT and YYEEEE. V was pared by 3 bases and J by 0 bases, with 15 bases between. The CDR3 nucleotides read TGTGCCAGCAGCTATTTCCAGGCAGTTGCAACTAATGAAAAACTGTTTTTT. Translated: CASSYFQAVATNEKLFF.

The V call is TRBV27, the J call TRBJ2-7; 13 bases line up with TRBD2. The V gene's germline CDR1 is MNHEY and CDR2 SMNVEV (reference sequence). V lost 6 bases and J lost 6; bases outside the gene matches: 11. This CDR3 is built from 16 residues. CDR3 coding DNA: TGTGCCAGCAGCTTCTGGGGACTAGCGGGAAACGCCGAGCAGTACTTC. As protein: CASSFWGLAGNAEQYF.

This clone was counted once. V is TRBV5-4 and J is TRBJ2-7; 11 positions agree with TRBD2. CDR1 SGHNT and CDR2 YYREEE come from the germline V gene (reference sequence). The CDR3 consists of 14 residues. V was pared by 2 bases and J by 2 bases, with 0 bases of the junction left unmatched. The CDR3 coding sequence is TGTGCCAGCAGCTTACTAGCGGGGGCCTACGAGCAGTACTTC. It yields the protein CASSLLAGAYEQYF.

This chain joins TRBV7-2 and TRBJ1-1; 9 bases agree with TRBD1. From germline, CDR1 is SGHTA and CDR2 FQGNSA. The CDR3 sequence is 13 residues long. V lost 4 bases to trimming and J lost 7 bases; unmatched junction nucleotides: 4. CDR3 DNA: TGTGCCAGCAGCTACGACAGGGGGGATGAAGCTTTCTTT. Its translation: CASSYDRGDEAFF.

The DNA for the CDR3 is TGTGCCAGCAGTTTGCGGAGACAGCCTACCTACAATGAGCAGTTCTTC. Its protein is CASSLRRQPTYNEQFF. This rearrangement joins TRBV27 to TRBJ2-1; tentatively, D is TRBD1 (5 bases). V was clipped by 3 bases and J by 2 bases, with 14 bases between them. The CDR3 has 16 amino acids. CDR1 is MNHEY and CDR2 is SMNVEV in the germline V gene (reference sequence).

CDR3 in amino acids: CASSFGLAGVQETQYF. Here the CDR3 DNA reads TGTGCCAGCAGTTTTGGACTAGCGGGGGTCCAAGAGACCCAGTACTTC. V gene TRBV7-6 combines with J gene TRBJ2-5, with TRBD2 matching over 13 bases. This CDR3 has 16 residues. Germline CDR1 is SGHVS and CDR2 is FNYEAQ. V gave up 6 bases and J gave up 1 base; unmatched junction bases: 5.

This clone was seen only once. The gene calls are TRBV6-2 or TRBV6-3 and TRBJ2-7, with a tentative D call TRBD2 (6 bases). Germline V CDR1 and CDR2: MNHEY, SVGEGT. Deletions cut 2 bases from V and 2 bases from J, with 10 bases between. This CDR3 is 14 amino acids long. Here the CDR3 reads CASSYPGLTYEQYF. CDR3 sequence (DNA): TGTGCCAGCAGTTACCCTGGACTAACCTACGAGCAGTACTTC.

The chain couples TRBV7-3 to TRBJ2-1; D assignment may be TRBD1 or TRBD2 (5 bases each). Germline V CDR1 and CDR2: SGHTA, FQGTGA. The CDR3 runs to 14 residues. Trimming pared 0 bases from V and 8 bases from J, leaving 11 bases between. The CDR3: CASSLTGVADEQFF. CDR3 nucleotide sequence: TGTGCCAGCAGCTTAACGGGGGTGGCCGATGAGCAGTTCTTC.